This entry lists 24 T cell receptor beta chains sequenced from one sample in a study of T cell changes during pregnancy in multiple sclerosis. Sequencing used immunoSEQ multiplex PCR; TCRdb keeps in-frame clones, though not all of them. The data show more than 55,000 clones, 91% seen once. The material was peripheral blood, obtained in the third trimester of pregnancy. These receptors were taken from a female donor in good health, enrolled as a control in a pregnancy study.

In nucleotides, the CDR3 is TGTGCCAGCAGTCTCACGGGTATCTACAATGAGCAGTTCTTC. Protein product: CASSLTGIYNEQFF. The chain couples TRBV27 to TRBJ2-1; unclear D gene. The CDR3 spans 14 residues. Germline V gene lookup returns CDR1 MNHEY and CDR2 SMNVEV (reference sequence). V was shortened by 5 bases and J by 3 bases, with 11 bases between the two germline ends.

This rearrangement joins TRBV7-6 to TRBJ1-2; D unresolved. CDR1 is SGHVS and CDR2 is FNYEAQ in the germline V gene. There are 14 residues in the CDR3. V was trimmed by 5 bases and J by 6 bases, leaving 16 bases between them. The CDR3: CASSPWVLRHGYTF. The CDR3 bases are TGTGCCAGCAGCCCCTGGGTATTGAGGCATGGCTACACCTTC. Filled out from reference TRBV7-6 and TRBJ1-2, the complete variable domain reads GAGVSQSPRYKVTKRGQDVALRCDPISGHVSLYWYRQALGQGPEFLTYFNYEAQQDKSGLPNDRFSAERPEGSISTLTIQRTEQRDSAMYRCASSPWVLRHGYTFGSGTRLTVV.

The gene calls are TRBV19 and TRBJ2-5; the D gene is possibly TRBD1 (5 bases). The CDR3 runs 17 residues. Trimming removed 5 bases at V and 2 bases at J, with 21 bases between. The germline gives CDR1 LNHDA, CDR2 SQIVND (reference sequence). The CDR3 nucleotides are TGTGCCAGTAGTTTATCGGTTTGGGGCTCCCTACAAGAGACCCAGTACTTC. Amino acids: CASSLSVWGSLQETQYF.

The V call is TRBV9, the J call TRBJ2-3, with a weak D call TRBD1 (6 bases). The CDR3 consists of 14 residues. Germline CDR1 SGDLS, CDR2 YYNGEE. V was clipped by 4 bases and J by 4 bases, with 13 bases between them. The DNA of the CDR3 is TGTGCCAGCAGCCTAGTAAAGGGGGCAGATACGCAGTATTTT. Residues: CASSLVKGADTQYF.

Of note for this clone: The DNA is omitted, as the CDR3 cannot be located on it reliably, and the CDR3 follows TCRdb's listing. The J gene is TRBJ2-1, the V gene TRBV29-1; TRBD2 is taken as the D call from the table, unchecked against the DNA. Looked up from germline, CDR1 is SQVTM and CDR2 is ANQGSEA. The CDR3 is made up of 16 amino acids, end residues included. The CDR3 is CSILRGFGPGDNEQFF.

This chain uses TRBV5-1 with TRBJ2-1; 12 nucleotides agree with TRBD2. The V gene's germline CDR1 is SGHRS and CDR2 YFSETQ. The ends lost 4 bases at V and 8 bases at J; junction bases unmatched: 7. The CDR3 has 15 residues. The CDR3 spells CASSDGTSGWDEQFF. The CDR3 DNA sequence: TGCGCCAGCAGCGACGGGACTAGCGGGTGGGATGAGCAGTTCTTC.

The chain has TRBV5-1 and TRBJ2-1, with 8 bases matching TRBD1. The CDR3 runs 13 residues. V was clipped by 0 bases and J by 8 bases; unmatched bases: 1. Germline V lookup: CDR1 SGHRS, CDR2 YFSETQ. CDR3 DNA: TGCGCCAGCAGCTTGGTCAGGGGGCATGAGCAGTTCTTC. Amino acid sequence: CASSLVRGHEQFF. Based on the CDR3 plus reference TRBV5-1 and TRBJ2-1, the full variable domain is KAGVTQTPRYLIKTRGQQVTLSCSPISGHRSVSWYQQTPGQGLQFLFEYFSETQRNKGNFPGRFSGRQFSNSRSEMNVSTLELGDSALYLCASSLVRGHEQFFGPGTRLTVL.

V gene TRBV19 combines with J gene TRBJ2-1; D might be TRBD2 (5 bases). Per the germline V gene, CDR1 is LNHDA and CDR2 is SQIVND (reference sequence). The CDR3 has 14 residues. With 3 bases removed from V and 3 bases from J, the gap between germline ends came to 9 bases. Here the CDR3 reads CASSIGILYNEQFF. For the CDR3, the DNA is TGTGCCAGTAGTATCGGGATTCTCTACAATGAGCAGTTCTTC.

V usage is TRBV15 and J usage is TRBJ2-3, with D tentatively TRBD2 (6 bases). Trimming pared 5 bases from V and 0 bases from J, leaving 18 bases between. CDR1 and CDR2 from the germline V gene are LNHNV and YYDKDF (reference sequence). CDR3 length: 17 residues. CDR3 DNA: TGTGCCACCAGCTCAACGGAGGGGTTGTCTAGCACAGATACGCAGTATTTT. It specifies CATSSTEGLSSTDTQYF. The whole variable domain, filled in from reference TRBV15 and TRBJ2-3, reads DAMVIQNPRYQVTQFGKPVTLSCSQTLNHNVMYWYQQKSSQAPKLLFHYYDKDFNNEADTPDNFQSRRPNTSFCFLDIRSPGLGDTAMYLCATSSTEGLSSTDTQYFGPGTRLTVL.

The CDR3 coding sequence is TGTGCCAGCAGAGGGACAGGAGGTTTGACCGGGGAGCTGTTTTTT. Its protein is CASRGTGGLTGELFF. V usage is TRBV7-9 and J usage is TRBJ2-2; 8 bases map to TRBD1. The J segment lost 5 bases and the V segment lost 6 bases, leaving 8 bases of the junction unmatched. The CDR3 is made up of 15 amino acids. The germline CDR1 and CDR2 sequences are SEHNR and FQNEAQ (reference sequence).

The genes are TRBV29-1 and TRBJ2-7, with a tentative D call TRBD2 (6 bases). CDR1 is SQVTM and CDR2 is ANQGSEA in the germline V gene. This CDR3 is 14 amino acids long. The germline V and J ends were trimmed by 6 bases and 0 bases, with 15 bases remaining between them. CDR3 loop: CSVRSSVSSYEQYF. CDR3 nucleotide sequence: TGCAGCGTCCGATCTAGCGTCAGCTCCTACGAGCAGTACTTC.

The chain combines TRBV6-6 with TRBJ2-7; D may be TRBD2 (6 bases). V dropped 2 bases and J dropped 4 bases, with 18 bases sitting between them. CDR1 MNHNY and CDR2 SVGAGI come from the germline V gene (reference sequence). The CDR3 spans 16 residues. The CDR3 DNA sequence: TGTGCCAGCAGTTACCCCAGGAGGGCGGGTACATACGAGCAGTACTTC. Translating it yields CASSYPRRAGTYEQYF.

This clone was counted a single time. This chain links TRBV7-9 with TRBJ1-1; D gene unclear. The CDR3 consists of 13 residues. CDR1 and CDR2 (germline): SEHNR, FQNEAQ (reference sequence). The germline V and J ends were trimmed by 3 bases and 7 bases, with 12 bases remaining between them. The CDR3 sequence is CASSFRPTHEAFF. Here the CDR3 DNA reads TGTGCCAGCAGCTTTCGCCCTACCCATGAAGCTTTCTTT.

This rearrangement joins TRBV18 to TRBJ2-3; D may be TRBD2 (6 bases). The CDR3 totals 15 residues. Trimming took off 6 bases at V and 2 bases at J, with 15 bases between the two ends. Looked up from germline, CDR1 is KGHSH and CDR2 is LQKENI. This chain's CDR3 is CASSPPGLLTDTQYF. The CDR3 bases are TGTGCCAGCTCGCCTCCGGGACTCCTCACAGATACGCAGTATTTT.

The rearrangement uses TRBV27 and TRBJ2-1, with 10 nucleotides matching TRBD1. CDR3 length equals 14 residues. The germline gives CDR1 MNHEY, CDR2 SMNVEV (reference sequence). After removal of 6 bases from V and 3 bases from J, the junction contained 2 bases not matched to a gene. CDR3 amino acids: CASRDRGNYNEQFF. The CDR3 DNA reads TGTGCCAGCAGGGACAGGGGGAACTACAATGAGCAGTTCTTC.

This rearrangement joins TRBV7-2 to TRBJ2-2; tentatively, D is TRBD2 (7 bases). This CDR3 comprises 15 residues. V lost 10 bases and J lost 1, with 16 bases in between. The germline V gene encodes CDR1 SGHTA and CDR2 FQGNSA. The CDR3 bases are TGTGCCAACCGCGCAGGGGAGGGGAACACCGGGGAGCTGTTTTTT. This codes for CANRAGEGNTGELFF. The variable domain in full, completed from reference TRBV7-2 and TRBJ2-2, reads GAGVSQSPSNKVTEKGKDVELRCDPISGHTALYWYRQSLGQGLEFLIYFQGNSAPDKSGLPSDRFSAERTGGSVSTLTIQRTQQEDSAVYLCANRAGEGNTGELFFGEGSRLTVL.

The CDR3 DNA follows: TGTGCCAGCCGCGGGACTAGCGAGTTAATAGTGCAGTACTTC. Translated, it gives CASRGTSELIVQYF. This chain links TRBV16 with TRBJ2-7, with 10 bases aligning to TRBD2. In germline, CDR1 is KGHSY, CDR2 FQNENV. J was trimmed by 9 bases and V by 8 bases; bases with no gene match: 13. This CDR3 comprises 14 residues.

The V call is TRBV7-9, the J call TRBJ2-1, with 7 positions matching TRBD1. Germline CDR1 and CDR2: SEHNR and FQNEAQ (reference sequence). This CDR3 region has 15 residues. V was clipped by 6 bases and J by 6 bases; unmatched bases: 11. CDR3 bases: TGTGCCAGCAGTCTAACAGGGGCCCAAATCAATGAGCAGTTCTTC. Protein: CASSLTGAQINEQFF.

The CDR3 protein is CASSLNAGRGEKLFF. The CDR3 DNA follows: TGTGCCAGCAGCTTGAACGCGGGGAGGGGTGAAAAACTGTTTTTT. The chain has TRBV7-9 and TRBJ1-4; weak D call: TRBD1 (5 bases). The germline gives CDR1 SEHNR, CDR2 FQNEAQ (reference sequence). V lost 3 bases, J lost 7 bases, and 15 bases lay in between. This CDR3 comprises 15 residues.

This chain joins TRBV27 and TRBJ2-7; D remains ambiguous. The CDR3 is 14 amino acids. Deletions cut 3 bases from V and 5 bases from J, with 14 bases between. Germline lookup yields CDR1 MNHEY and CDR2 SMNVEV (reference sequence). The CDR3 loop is CASSFRTKDNEQYF. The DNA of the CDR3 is TGTGCCAGCAGTTTCAGAACCAAAGACAACGAGCAGTACTTC.

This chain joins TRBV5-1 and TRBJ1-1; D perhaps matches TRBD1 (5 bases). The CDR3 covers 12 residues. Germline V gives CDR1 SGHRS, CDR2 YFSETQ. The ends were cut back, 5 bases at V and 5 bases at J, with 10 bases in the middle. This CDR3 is CASRTESTEAFF. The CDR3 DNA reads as TGCGCCAGCAGGACAGAATCTACTGAAGCTTTCTTT.

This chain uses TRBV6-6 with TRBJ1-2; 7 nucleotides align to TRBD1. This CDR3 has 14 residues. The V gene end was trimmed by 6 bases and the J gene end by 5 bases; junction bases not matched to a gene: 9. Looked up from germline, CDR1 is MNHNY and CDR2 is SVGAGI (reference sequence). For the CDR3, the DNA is TGTGCCAGCAGCTCACGCGGGACAGCGTATGGCTACACCTTC. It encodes CASSSRGTAYGYTF.

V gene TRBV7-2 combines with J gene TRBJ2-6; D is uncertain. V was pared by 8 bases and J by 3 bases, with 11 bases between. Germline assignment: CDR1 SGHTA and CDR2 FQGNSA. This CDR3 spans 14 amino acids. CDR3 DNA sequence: TGTGCCAGCGAGTTTCTGAGTGGGGCCAACGTCCTGACTTTC. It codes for CASEFLSGANVLTF.

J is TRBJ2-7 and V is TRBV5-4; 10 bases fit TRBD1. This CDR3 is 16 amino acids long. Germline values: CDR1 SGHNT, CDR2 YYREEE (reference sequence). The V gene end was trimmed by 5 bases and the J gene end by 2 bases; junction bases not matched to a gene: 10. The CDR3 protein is CASSWDPGTGAYEQYF. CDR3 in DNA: TGTGCCAGCAGTTGGGACCCCGGGACAGGGGCCTACGAGCAGTACTTC.